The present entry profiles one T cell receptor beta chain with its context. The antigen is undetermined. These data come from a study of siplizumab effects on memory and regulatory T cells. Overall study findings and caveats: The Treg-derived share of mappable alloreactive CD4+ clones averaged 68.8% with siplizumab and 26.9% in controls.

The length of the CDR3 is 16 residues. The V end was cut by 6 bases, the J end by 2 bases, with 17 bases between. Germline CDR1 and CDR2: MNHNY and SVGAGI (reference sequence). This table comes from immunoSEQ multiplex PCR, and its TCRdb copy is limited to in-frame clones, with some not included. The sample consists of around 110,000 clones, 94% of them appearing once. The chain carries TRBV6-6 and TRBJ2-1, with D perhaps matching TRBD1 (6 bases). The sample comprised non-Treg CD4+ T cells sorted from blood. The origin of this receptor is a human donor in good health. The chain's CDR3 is CASSPQLRQAYNEQFF. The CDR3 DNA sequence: TGTGCCAGCAGCCCTCAGCTCCGACAGGCCTACAATGAGCAGTTCTTC.